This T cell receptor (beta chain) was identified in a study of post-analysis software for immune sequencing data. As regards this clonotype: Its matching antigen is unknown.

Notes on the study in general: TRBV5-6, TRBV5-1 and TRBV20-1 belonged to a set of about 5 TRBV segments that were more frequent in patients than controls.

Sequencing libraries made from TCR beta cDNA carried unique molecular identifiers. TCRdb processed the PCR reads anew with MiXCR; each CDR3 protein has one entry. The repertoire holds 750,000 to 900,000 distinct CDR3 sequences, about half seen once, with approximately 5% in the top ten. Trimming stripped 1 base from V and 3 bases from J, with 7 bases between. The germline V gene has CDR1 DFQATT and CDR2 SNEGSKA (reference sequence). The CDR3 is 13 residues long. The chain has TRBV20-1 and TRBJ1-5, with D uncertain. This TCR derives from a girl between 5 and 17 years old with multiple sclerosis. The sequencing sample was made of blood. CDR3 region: CSARGVDNQPQHF. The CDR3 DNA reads TGCAGTGCTAGAGGCGTGGACAATCAGCCCCAGCATTTT.